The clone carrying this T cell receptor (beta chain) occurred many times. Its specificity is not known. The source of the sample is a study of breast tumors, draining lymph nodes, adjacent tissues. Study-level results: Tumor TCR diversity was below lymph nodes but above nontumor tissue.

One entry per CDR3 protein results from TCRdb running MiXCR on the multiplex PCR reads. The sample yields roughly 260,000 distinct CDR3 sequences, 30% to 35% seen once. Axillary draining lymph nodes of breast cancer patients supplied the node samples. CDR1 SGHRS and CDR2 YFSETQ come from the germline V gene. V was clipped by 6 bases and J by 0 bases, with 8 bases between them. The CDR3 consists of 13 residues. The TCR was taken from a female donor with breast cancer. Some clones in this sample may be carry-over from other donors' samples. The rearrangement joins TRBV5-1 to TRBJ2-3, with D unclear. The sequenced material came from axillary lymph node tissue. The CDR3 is CASNEGSTDTQYF. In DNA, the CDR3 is TGCGCCAGCAATGAAGGTAGCACAGATACGCAGTATTTT.